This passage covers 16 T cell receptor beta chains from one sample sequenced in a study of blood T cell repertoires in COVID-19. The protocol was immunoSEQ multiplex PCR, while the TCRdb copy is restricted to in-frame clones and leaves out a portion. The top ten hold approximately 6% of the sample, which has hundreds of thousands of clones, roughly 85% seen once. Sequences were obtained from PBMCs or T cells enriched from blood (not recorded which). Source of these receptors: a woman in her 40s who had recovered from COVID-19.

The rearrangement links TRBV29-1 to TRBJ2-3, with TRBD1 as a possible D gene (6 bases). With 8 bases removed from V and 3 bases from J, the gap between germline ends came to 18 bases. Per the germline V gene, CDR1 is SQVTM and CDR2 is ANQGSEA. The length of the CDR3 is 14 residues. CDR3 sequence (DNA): TGCAGCTTCCGGAGGATGGGGGCGACAGATACGCAGTATTTT. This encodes CSFRRMGATDTQYF.

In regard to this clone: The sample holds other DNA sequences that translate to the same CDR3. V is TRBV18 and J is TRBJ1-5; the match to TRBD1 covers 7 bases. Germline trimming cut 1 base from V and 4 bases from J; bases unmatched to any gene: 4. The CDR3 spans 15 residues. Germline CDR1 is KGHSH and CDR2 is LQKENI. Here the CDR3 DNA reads TGTGCCAGCTCACCACAGGGGGCAAGTAATCAGCCCCAGCATTTT. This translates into CASSPQGASNQPQHF.

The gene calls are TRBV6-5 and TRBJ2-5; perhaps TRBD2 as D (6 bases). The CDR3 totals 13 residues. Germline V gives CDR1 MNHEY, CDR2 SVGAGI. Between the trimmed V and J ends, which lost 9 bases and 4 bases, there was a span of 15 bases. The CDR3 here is CASNPPGLETQYF. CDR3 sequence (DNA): TGTGCCAGTAATCCGCCGGGACTAGAGACCCAGTACTTC.

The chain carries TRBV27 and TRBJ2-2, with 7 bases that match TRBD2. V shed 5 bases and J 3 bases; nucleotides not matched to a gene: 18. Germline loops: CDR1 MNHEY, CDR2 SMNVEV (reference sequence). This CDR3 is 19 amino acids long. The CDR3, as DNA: TGTGCCAGCAGTCCAACCAGTCATGAGCATAGCGGGTACACCGGGGAGCTGTTTTTT. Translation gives CASSPTSHEHSGYTGELFF.

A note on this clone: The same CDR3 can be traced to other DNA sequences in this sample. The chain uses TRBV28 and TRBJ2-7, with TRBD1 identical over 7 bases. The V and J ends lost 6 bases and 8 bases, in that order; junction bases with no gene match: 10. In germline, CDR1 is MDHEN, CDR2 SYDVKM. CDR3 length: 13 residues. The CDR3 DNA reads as TGTGCCAGCAGAGAGGGGGCCGCCGACCAGCAGTACTTC. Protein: CASREGAADQQYF.

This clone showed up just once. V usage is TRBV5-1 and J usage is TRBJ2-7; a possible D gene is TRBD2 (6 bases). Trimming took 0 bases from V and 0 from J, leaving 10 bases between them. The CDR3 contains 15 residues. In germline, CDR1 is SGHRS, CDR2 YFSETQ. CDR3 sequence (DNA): TGCGCCAGCAGCTTGGCTCCGGGAGTCTCCTACGAGCAGTACTTC. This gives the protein CASSLAPGVSYEQYF. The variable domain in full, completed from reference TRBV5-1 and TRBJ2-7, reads KAGVTQTPRYLIKTRGQQVTLSCSPISGHRSVSWYQQTPGQGLQFLFEYFSETQRNKGNFPGRFSGRQFSNSRSEMNVSTLELGDSALYLCASSLAPGVSYEQYFGPGTRLTVT.

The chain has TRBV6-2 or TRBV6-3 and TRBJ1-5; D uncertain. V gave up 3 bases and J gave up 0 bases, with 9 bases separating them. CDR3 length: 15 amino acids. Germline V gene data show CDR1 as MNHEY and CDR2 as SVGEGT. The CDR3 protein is CASSYYGNSNQPQHF. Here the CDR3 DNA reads TGTGCCAGCAGTTATTACGGGAATAGCAATCAGCCCCAGCATTTT.

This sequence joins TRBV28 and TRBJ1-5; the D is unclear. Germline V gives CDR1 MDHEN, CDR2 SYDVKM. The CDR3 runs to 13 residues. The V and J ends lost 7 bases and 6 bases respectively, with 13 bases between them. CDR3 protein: CASTPPGGQPQHF. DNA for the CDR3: TGTGCCAGCACCCCACCCGGAGGTCAGCCCCAGCATTTT. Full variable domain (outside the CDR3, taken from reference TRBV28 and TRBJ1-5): DVKVTQSSRYLVKRTGEKVFLECVQDMDHENMFWYRQDPGLGLRLIYFSYDVKMKEKGDIPEGYSVSREKKERFSLILESASTNQTSMYLCASTPPGGQPQHFGDGTRLSIL.

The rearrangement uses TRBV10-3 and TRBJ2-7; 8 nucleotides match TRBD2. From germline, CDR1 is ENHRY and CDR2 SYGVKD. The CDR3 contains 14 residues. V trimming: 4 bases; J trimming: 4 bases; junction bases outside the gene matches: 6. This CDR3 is CAISAVAGRYEQYF. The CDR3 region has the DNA TGTGCCATCAGTGCGGTAGCGGGAAGATACGAGCAGTACTTC.

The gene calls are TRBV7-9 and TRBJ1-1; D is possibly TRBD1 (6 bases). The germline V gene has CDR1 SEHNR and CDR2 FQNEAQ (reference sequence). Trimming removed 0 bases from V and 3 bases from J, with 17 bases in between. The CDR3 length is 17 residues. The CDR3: CASSLAKLRDNYTEAFF. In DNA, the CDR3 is TGTGCCAGCAGCTTAGCTAAACTCCGGGACAACTACACTGAAGCTTTCTTT.

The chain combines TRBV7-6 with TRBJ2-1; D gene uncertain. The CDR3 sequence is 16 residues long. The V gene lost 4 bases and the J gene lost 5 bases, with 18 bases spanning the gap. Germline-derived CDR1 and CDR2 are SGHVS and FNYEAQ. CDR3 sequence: CASSYSRFASDNEQFF. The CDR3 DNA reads TGTGCCAGCAGCTATAGTCGGTTCGCTTCGGACAATGAGCAGTTCTTC.

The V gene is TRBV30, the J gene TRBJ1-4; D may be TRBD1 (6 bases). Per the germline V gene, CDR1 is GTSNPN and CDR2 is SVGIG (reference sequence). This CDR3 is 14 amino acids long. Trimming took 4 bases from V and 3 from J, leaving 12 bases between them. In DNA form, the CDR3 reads TGTGCCTGGACCACAGGGTGGGCTAATGAAAAACTGTTTTTT. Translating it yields CAWTTGWANEKLFF.

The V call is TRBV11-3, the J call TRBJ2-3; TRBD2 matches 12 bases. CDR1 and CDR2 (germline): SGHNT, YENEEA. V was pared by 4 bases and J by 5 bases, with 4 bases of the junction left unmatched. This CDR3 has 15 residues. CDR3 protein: CASSSETSGRDTQYF. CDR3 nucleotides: TGTGCCAGCAGCTCGGAGACTAGCGGGAGAGATACGCAGTATTTT.

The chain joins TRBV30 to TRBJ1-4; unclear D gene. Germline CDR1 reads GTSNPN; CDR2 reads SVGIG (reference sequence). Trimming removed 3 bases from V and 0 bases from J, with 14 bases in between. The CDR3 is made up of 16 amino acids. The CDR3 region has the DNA TGTGCCTGGAGGAAAAGACGGGATTCAACTAATGAAAAACTGTTTTTT. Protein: CAWRKRRDSTNEKLFF.

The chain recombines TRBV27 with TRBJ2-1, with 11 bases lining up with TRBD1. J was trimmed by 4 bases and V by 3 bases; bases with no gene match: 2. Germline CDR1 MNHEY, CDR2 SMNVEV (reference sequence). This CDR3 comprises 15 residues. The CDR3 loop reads CASSLDRGLYNEQFF. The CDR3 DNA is TGTGCCAGCAGTTTGGACAGGGGGCTATACAATGAGCAGTTCTTC.

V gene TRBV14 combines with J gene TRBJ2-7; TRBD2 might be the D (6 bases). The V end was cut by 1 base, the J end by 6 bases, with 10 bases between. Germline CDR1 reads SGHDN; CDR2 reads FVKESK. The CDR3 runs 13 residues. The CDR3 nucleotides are TGTGCCAGCAGCCAAGTGGAGGGTAGCGAGCAGTACTTC. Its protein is CASSQVEGSEQYF. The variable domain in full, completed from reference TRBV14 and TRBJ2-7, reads EAGVTQFPSHSVIEKGQTVTLRCDPISGHDNLYWYRRVMGKEIKFLLHFVKESKQDESGMPNNRFLAERTGGTYSTLKVQPAELEDSGVYFCASSQVEGSEQYFGPGTRLTVT.